This T cell receptor (beta chain) derives from a study of beta chain features in type 1 diabetes. This clone was picked up a small number of times. Its antigen is undetermined. As every portion of the isolated RNA was reverse transcribed, the sequencing read expressed TCRB transcripts. Sequenced by immunoSEQ multiplex PCR; TCRdb stores in-frame clones only, minus some. The sample consists of under 300,000 clones, approximately 16% of them appearing once. With 1 base clipped from V and 5 bases from J, the junction kept 5 bases outside the gene matches. The CDR3 has 14 residues. Germline loops: CDR1 GTSNPN, CDR2 SVGIG (reference sequence). The study's findings and limits: Type 1 diabetes patients showed a moderate but significant shortening of TCRB CDR3s in all four CD4+ subsets.

Sorted CD4+ subsets: naive, central memory, regulatory, stem cell-like memory (CD45RO/CCR7/CD25/CD127/CD95/CD27 panel). The V gene is TRBV30, the J gene TRBJ2-1; TRBD2 matches 7 bases. The sequencing input was naive CD4+ T cells from blood. The sequence derives from a young man with type 1 diabetes. The CDR3 sequence: CAWSGLAVHNEQFF. The CDR3 coding sequence is TGTGCCTGGAGTGGCCTAGCGGTTCACAATGAGCAGTTCTTC. The full variable domain, with the rest looked up from reference TRBV30 and TRBJ2-1, is SQTIHQWPATLVQPVGSPLSLECTVEGTSNPNLYWYRQAAGRGLQLLFYSVGIGQISSEVPQNLSASRPQDRQFILSSKKLLLSDSGFYLCAWSGLAVHNEQFFGPGTRLTVL.